These 30 T cell receptor beta chains share one sample of origin, sequenced in a study of T-cell memory formation after mild COVID-19. A single record per CDR3 protein comes from TCRdb applying MiXCR to the 5' RACE reads. The sample lists around 340,000 distinct CDR3 sequences, approximately 15% occurring once. Sequencing was done on a sample of PBMCs or a T cell subset sorted from them (not recorded which). These receptors originate from a man between 18 and 29 years old who had mild COVID-19 (a few samples of this study predate the infection). Cell type and time point are not known.

A few counts support this clonotype. The chain carries TRBV12-3 or TRBV12-4 and TRBJ2-7; D ambiguous. V was clipped by 5 bases and J by 4 bases, with 6 bases between them. The CDR3 loop spans 11 amino acids. CDR3 region: CASSKAYEQYF. CDR3 sequence (DNA): TGTGCCAGCAGTAAGGCGTACGAGCAGTACTTC.

This clonotype was seen only a few times. The chain employs TRBV9 and TRBJ2-2, with TRBD1 identical over 9 bases. Germline CDR1 and CDR2: SGDLS and YYNGEE. CDR3 length equals 16 residues. The junction had 4 bases not matched to a gene; V was cut back by 0 bases and J by 4 bases. CDR3 nucleotides: TGTGCCAGCAGCGTAGTTGAGACAGGGGGCACCGGGGAGCTGTTTTTT. Amino acids: CASSVVETGGTGELFF.

This clonotype was picked up a small number of times. The V gene is TRBV20-1, the J gene TRBJ2-5; D is uncertain. The germline V gene has CDR1 DFQATT and CDR2 SNEGSKA (reference sequence). This CDR3 spans 10 amino acids. Trimming cost V 6 bases and J 3 bases, with 5 bases left between them. The CDR3 sequence is CSAAKETQYF. DNA for the CDR3: TGCAGTGCGGCCAAAGAGACCCAGTACTTC.

This clonotype was detected only a few times. CDR3 residues: CASSYGSGGANEQFF. As DNA, the CDR3 is TGTGCCAGCAGTTACGGGAGCGGGGGGGCCAATGAGCAGTTCTTC. The rearrangement joins TRBV6-2 or TRBV6-3 to TRBJ2-1, with 10 bases aligning to TRBD2. Germline CDR1 is MNHEY and CDR2 is SVGEGT. CDR3 size: 15 residues. J gave up 6 bases and V 2 bases, and 4 bases lay outside the gene matches.

This clonotype was observed a few times. The chain links TRBV11-2 to TRBJ1-1; the D is unclear. The CDR3 runs to 13 residues. Trimming left V 2 bases short and J 8 bases short, with 12 bases between. The germline CDR1 and CDR2 sequences are SGHAT and FQNNGV. DNA for the CDR3: TGTGCCAGCAGCTTAAGGAGTCGCCTCGAAGCTTTCTTT. It codes for CASSLRSRLEAFF.

This rearrangement joins TRBV5-1 to TRBJ2-3; D gene ambiguous. The germline V gene encodes CDR1 SGHRS and CDR2 YFSETQ. This CDR3 contains 14 residues. V shed 5 bases and J shed 0 bases, with 10 bases lying between them. The CDR3 loop reads CASRSQTSTDTQYF. The CDR3 DNA is TGCGCCAGCAGATCCCAGACTAGCACAGATACGCAGTATTTT.

This clonotype was seen many times. The CDR3 protein is CASSISGTEETQYF. In DNA, the CDR3 is TGCGCCAGCAGCATTTCCGGGACTGAAGAGACCCAGTACTTC. The chain is built from TRBV5-1 and TRBJ2-5, with a possible D match to TRBD2 (6 bases). The CDR3 covers 14 residues. Germline values: CDR1 SGHRS, CDR2 YFSETQ. The germline V and J ends were trimmed by 4 bases and 3 bases, with 13 bases remaining between them. Supplemented by reference TRBV5-1 and TRBJ2-5, the full variable domain reads KAGVTQTPRYLIKTRGQQVTLSCSPISGHRSVSWYQQTPGQGLQFLFEYFSETQRNKGNFPGRFSGRQFSNSRSEMNVSTLELGDSALYLCASSISGTEETQYFGPGTRLLVL.

This clonotype showed up many times. The rearrangement uses TRBV7-2 and TRBJ1-1, with a possible D match to TRBD1 (6 bases). Germline CDR1 reads SGHTA; CDR2 reads FQGNSA. Trimming shortened V by 3 bases and J by 5 bases, and 13 bases separated the two germline ends. The CDR3 runs 14 residues. The CDR3 DNA follows: TGTGCCAGCAGCTTGGGGGGGGCGACGACTGAAGCTTTCTTT. It specifies CASSLGGATTEAFF.

This clonotype was observed a handful of times. The V and J genes are TRBV7-3 and TRBJ2-1, with 13 bases matching TRBD2. With 5 bases clipped from V and 5 bases from J, the junction kept 9 bases outside the gene matches. From germline, CDR1 is SGHTA and CDR2 FQGTGA. The CDR3 is made up of 17 amino acids. CDR3 DNA sequence: TGTGCCAGCAGCGTGGGACTAGCGGGGCCCATTAACAATGAGCAGTTCTTC. This gives the protein CASSVGLAGPINNEQFF. The full variable domain, completed using reference TRBV7-3 and TRBJ2-1, is GAGVSQTPSNKVTEKGKYVELRCDPISGHTALYWYRQSLGQGPEFLIYFQGTGAADDSGLPNDRFFAVRPEGSVSTLKIQRTERGDSAVYLCASSVGLAGPINNEQFFGPGTRLTVL.

The chain joins TRBV5-5 to TRBJ1-1, with D hard to call. CDR3 length: 15 residues. Germline CDR1 and CDR2: SGHKS and YYEKEE (reference sequence). V was trimmed by 0 bases and J by 2 bases, leaving 11 bases between them. DNA for the CDR3: TGTGCCAGCAGCTTGGAGTGGACGGGAAACACTGAAGCTTTCTTT. Protein product: CASSLEWTGNTEAFF.

The chain couples TRBV20-1 to TRBJ2-5; D is uncertain. Germline V gene lookup returns CDR1 DFQATT and CDR2 SNEGSKA (reference sequence). This CDR3 has 14 residues. Trimming stripped 0 bases from V and 5 bases from J, with 13 bases between. The CDR3 loop is CSARDRARRETQYF. As DNA, the CDR3 is TGCAGTGCTAGAGATAGGGCCCGGCGGGAGACCCAGTACTTC.

This clonotype has more than one count but fewer than ten. The CDR3: CAIRKDRTDTEAFF. CDR3 nucleotides: TGTGCCATCAGGAAGGACAGGACGGACACTGAAGCTTTCTTT. V gene TRBV10-3 combines with J gene TRBJ1-1, with 7 bases aligning to TRBD1. This CDR3 has 14 amino acids. Germline V gene sequence: CDR1 ENHRY, CDR2 SYGVKD. V shed 6 bases, J shed 3 bases, and the junction held 7 bases outside the gene matches.

This sequence joins TRBV4-1 and TRBJ2-7; 7 bases match TRBD1. The CDR3 runs to 15 residues. Per the germline V gene, CDR1 is MGHRA and CDR2 is YSYEKL. V shed 0 bases, J shed 6 bases, and the junction held 8 bases outside the gene matches. CDR3 region: CASSQEPQGLGEQYV. CDR3 DNA: TGCGCCAGCAGCCAAGAACCACAGGGGCTGGGCGAGCAGTACGTC.

The chain has TRBV29-1 and TRBJ2-1; 7 bases map to TRBD1. The CDR3 runs to 12 residues. Trimming at V came to 5 bases and at J to 6 bases, leaving 4 bases not matched to a gene. In germline, CDR1 is SQVTM, CDR2 ANQGSEA. The CDR3 protein is CSVRPGGNEQFF. In DNA, the CDR3 is TGCAGCGTTCGTCCAGGGGGCAATGAGCAGTTCTTC.

This clonotype was observed a handful of times. V and J are TRBV18 and TRBJ2-7, with D maybe TRBD2 (7 bases). This CDR3 spans 13 amino acids. Trimming pared 1 base from V and 5 bases from J, leaving 9 bases between. Germline V CDR1 and CDR2: KGHSH, LQKENI. In nucleotides, the CDR3 is TGTGCCAGCTCACCACGGGGGGGCCACGAGCAGTACTTC. Its translation: CASSPRGGHEQYF.

This clonotype was seen many times. The chain uses TRBV20-1 and TRBJ1-1; D unclear. The germline gives CDR1 DFQATT, CDR2 SNEGSKA (reference sequence). V dropped 1 base and J dropped 0 bases, with 6 bases sitting between them. The CDR3 runs 13 residues. In DNA form, the CDR3 reads TGCAGTGCTAGAGGTCTCATGAACACTGAAGCTTTCTTT. Its translation: CSARGLMNTEAFF.

This clonotype turned up a few times. One base away lies a much larger clone, so this may be a sequencing read error. The chain carries TRBV7-2 and TRBJ2-3; maybe TRBD1 (5 bases). V lost 2 bases, J lost 1 base, and 7 bases lay in between. Germline V gene data show CDR1 as SGHTA and CDR2 as FQGNSA. The CDR3 runs 14 residues. The CDR3 is CASSLIGGTDTQYF. DNA for the CDR3: TGTGCCAGCAGCTTAATAGGGGGCACAGATACGCAGTATTTT.

This clonotype was observed a few times. The rearrangement uses TRBV5-4 and TRBJ1-5, with D maybe TRBD1 (5 bases). Trimming removed 0 bases from V and 6 bases from J, with 16 bases in between. Germline CDR1 is SGHNT and CDR2 is YYREEE (reference sequence). The CDR3 has 16 amino acids. The CDR3 bases are TGTGCCAGCAGCTTGGCCGGGCAGGGATCGACTCAGCCCCAGCATTTT. This translates into CASSLAGQGSTQPQHF.

The chain joins TRBV25-1 to TRBJ1-4, with D possibly matching TRBD1 (5 bases). The V end was cut by 3 bases, the J end by 6 bases, with 11 bases between. Germline CDR1 and CDR2: MGHDK and SYGVNS. CDR3 length: 14 amino acids. CDR3 nucleotides: TGTGCCAGCAGTGAGCAGGGATCGTATGAAAAACTGTTTTTT. As protein: CASSEQGSYEKLFF.

This clonotype appeared many times. The CDR3 here is CASSTGQGNTEAFF. CDR3 DNA sequence: TGCGCCAGCAGCACCGGACAGGGTAACACTGAAGCTTTCTTT. The chain joins TRBV5-1 to TRBJ1-1, with 8 bases matching TRBD1. The CDR3 is made up of 14 amino acids. CDR1 and CDR2 (germline): SGHRS, YFSETQ. V lost 4 bases, J lost 2 bases, and 4 bases stayed unmatched.

The rearrangement joins TRBV11-2 to TRBJ2-7, with D possibly being TRBD1 (6 bases). The V gene's germline CDR1 is SGHAT and CDR2 FQNNGV. V was shortened by 5 bases and J by 6 bases, with 17 bases between the two germline ends. This CDR3 spans 14 amino acids. The CDR3 DNA follows: TGTGCCAGCAGCCTGGGCACAGGGCGAGGCGAGCAGTACTTC. It specifies CASSLGTGRGEQYF. Combining the CDR3 with reference TRBV11-2 and TRBJ2-7 gives the whole variable domain EAGVAQSPRYKIIEKRQSVAFWCNPISGHATLYWYQQILGQGPKLLIQFQNNGVVDDSQLPKDRFSAERLKGVDSTLKIQPAKLEDSAVYLCASSLGTGRGEQYFGPGTRLTVT.

This clonotype has only a few counts. The gene calls are TRBV12-3 or TRBV12-4 and TRBJ2-1, with a possible D match to TRBD2 (5 bases). V was pared by 6 bases and J by 4 bases, with 19 bases between. This CDR3 spans 16 amino acids. CDR3 protein: CASSPGVALLYNEQFF. In nucleotides, the CDR3 is TGTGCCAGCAGCCCCGGGGTAGCGCTACTATACAATGAGCAGTTCTTC.

With regard to this clonotype: At one end, the junction sequence differs from germline, possibly due to a read error. This chain uses TRBV27 with TRBJ2-5, with 16 bases lining up with TRBD2. The germline gives CDR1 MNHEY, CDR2 SMNVEV (reference sequence). The CDR3 extends over 16 amino acids. CDR3 sequence (DNA): TGTGCCACCAGTCAGGGGACTAGCGGGGGGGCCAGGACCCAGTACTTC. Translated, it gives CATSQGTSGGARTQYF.

This clonotype was observed a few times. The chain couples TRBV9 to TRBJ1-2, with D maybe TRBD1 (5 bases). V was trimmed by 4 bases and J by 8 bases, leaving 12 bases between them. This CDR3 has 12 residues. Germline V gene sequence: CDR1 SGDLS, CDR2 YYNGEE. CDR3 nucleotide sequence: TGTGCCAGCAGCCCACTAGGGACGGGCTACACCTTC. Translation: CASSPLGTGYTF.

This clonotype was detected ten times or more. This rearrangement joins TRBV15 to TRBJ2-1; 8 bases align to TRBD2. The CDR3 covers 16 residues. J gave up 2 bases and V 1 base, and 4 bases lay outside the gene matches. The germline gives CDR1 LNHNV, CDR2 YYDKDF (reference sequence). CDR3 sequence reads: CATSRVIGGAYNEQFF. The CDR3 DNA reads TGTGCCACCAGCAGAGTTATCGGGGGGGCCTACAATGAGCAGTTCTTC.

The chain recombines TRBV7-9 with TRBJ1-1, with 9 bases that match TRBD1. J lost 1 base, V lost 3 bases, and 9 bases had no gene match. The CDR3 is 17 residues long. Germline V CDR1 and CDR2: SEHNR, FQNEAQ (reference sequence). CDR3 in amino acids: CASSFPGTGTWNTEAFF. CDR3 bases: TGTGCCAGCAGCTTCCCCGGGACAGGGACTTGGAACACTGAAGCTTTCTTT. Filled out from reference TRBV7-9 and TRBJ1-1, the complete variable domain reads DTGVSQNPRHKITKRGQNVTFRCDPISEHNRLYWYRQTLGQGPEFLTYFQNEAQLEKSRLLSDRFSAERPKGSFSTLEIQRTEQGDSAMYLCASSFPGTGTWNTEAFFGQGTRLTVV.

Only a few counts were recorded for this clonotype. This rearrangement joins TRBV12-3 or TRBV12-4 to TRBJ1-5; possible D gene TRBD1, 5 bases. The CDR3 consists of 14 residues. Trimming took 4 bases from V and 5 from J, leaving 12 bases between them. The chain's CDR3 is CASSSTAADQPQHF. The CDR3 nucleotides read TGTGCCAGCAGTTCGACAGCGGCCGATCAGCCCCAGCATTTT.

This clonotype was detected only a few times. The chain recombines TRBV4-1 with TRBJ1-1, with unresolved D. Germline assignment: CDR1 MGHRA and CDR2 YSYEKL. This CDR3 has 15 amino acids. Trimming took off 4 bases at V and 1 base at J, with 13 bases between the two ends. The CDR3 loop reads CASSLDKTGNTEAFF. In DNA, the CDR3 is TGCGCCAGCAGCCTAGATAAGACTGGGAACACTGAAGCTTTCTTT.

This sequence joins TRBV27 and TRBJ2-7, with D possibly called TRBD1 or TRBD2 (5 bases each). V lost 6 bases and J lost 2, with 11 bases in between. This CDR3 has 13 amino acids. In germline, CDR1 is MNHEY, CDR2 SMNVEV (reference sequence). CDR3: CASSEGMAYEQYV. The CDR3 DNA reads as TGTGCCAGCAGCGAGGGGATGGCCTACGAGCAGTACGTC.

This chain links TRBV5-1 with TRBJ2-7; no firm D call. The CDR3 is made up of 11 amino acids. Trimming took 4 bases from V and 4 from J, leaving 6 bases between them. The germline V gene has CDR1 SGHRS and CDR2 YFSETQ. The CDR3 is CASSPHYEQYV. DNA for the CDR3: TGCGCCAGCAGCCCGCATTACGAGCAGTACGTC.